This T cell receptor beta chain was profiled in a study of cytomegalovirus exposure and HLA in healthy donors. On the study more broadly: In terms of ancestry, the Caucasian-associated cluster contained roughly four fifths of the 300 to 400 genotyped donors.

Study results and limitations: The dataset shows that most TCR sequences were rare, while some public TCRs occurred in many donors. The productive fraction for most TCR beta V segments was about 87% or about 30% in an earlier analysis. Exclusion applied to some V segments, including TRBV6-2 and TRBV6-3, as they were indistinguishable.

As concerns this clone: Its antigen is unknown.

The primer mix had 60 Vbeta and 13 Jbeta primers. This table comes from immunoSEQ multiplex PCR, and its TCRdb copy is limited to in-frame clones, with some not included. The repertoire has approximately 110,000 clones, about 81% of them found once; the top ten carry 1.1%. Germline CDR1 is SGHNT and CDR2 is YYREEE (reference sequence). CDR3 length equals 14 residues. Trimming took 0 bases from V and 5 from J; bases not matched to a gene: 4. The rearrangement uses TRBV5-4 and TRBJ2-7, with 8 bases identical to TRBD1. Sequenced material: PBMCs. This sequence originates from a woman aged 25 to 45 in good health and CMV-seronegative. CDR3 amino acids: CASSLAGQGDEQYF. CDR3 DNA sequence: TGTGCCAGCAGCTTGGCCGGACAGGGAGACGAGCAGTACTTC.